This is a list of T cell receptor beta chains from one sample in a study of T cell responses to AZD1222 COVID-19 vaccine. TCRdb's copy holds only in-frame clones and misses some; the assay was immunoSEQ multiplex PCR. The table includes about 150,000 clones, 90% to 95% detected once. The sample in question was peripheral blood, obtained 28 days after the second AZD1222 dose. The receptors stem from an adult who received the AZD1222 COVID-19 vaccine. The CDR3 runs from the conserved cysteine through the conserved F or W. The D gene is left open where the match is weak. The size entry is marked missing in some rows and otherwise reads once, few, many or a size class.

>TRBV6-5|TRBJ1-5|-|few
TGTGCCAGCTCAGGAGTTAGCAATCAGCCCCAGCATTTT
CASSGVSNQPQHF
>TRBV15|TRBJ2-1|-|once
TGTGCCACCAGCAGAGTCAATGAGCAGTTCTTC
CATSRVNEQFF
>TRBV7-8|TRBJ2-7|-|-
TGTGCCAGCAGCTTATGGCAGGCCTACGAGCAGTACTTC
CASSLWQAYEQYF
>TRBV7-9|TRBJ1-1|-|-
TGTGCCAGCAGCCAGAGGGGAGAACCTCGGGTCATGAACACTGAAGCTTTCTTT
CASSQRGEPRVMNTEAFF
>TRBV6-4|TRBJ2-6|TRBD2|-
TGTGCCAGCAGTGACGGGGGGGGCTCTGGGGCCAACGTCCTGACTTTC
CASSDGGGSGANVLTF
>TRBV3-1/TRBV3-2|TRBJ2-3|TRBD2|once
TGTGCCAGCACCCTAGCAGGAGCGGGGGGAGATACGCAGTATTTT
CASTLAGAGGDTQYF
>TRBV4-1|TRBJ2-7|TRBD1|once
TGCGCCAGCAGCCGAAAACAGGGGGCGGCCGAGCAGTACTTC
CASSRKQGAAEQYF
>TRBV14|TRBJ2-2|-|-
TGTGCCAGCAGCCAAGTCGGGGGAACCGGGGAGCTGTTTTTT
CASSQVGGTGELFF
>TRBV6-2/TRBV6-3|TRBJ2-4|-|-
TGTGCCAGCAGTGCTAGGGGGTTGTCAATTAACATTCAGTACTTC
CASSARGLSINIQYF
>TRBV27|TRBJ2-1|TRBD2|once
TGTGCCAGCAGTCCGACACCGGCGGGGGGCCAAAATGAGCAGTTCTTC
CASSPTPAGGQNEQFF
>TRBV19|TRBJ1-1|TRBD1|-
TGTGCCAGTGTACCCTTGGGGACAGTTGGCACTGAAGCTTTCTTT
CASVPLGTVGTEAFF
>TRBV10-1|TRBJ2-1|TRBD2|-
TGCGCCAGCAGCCGGACTAGCGGCCTGGATGAGCAGTTCTTC
CASSRTSGLDEQFF
>TRBV18|TRBJ1-5|-|-
TGTGCCAGCTCACCGAAGGACAGCTCCCTGGGGCCCCAGCATTTT
CASSPKDSSLGPQHF
>TRBV5-1|TRBJ1-4|-|-
TGCGCCACTTCCGAGACAACTAATGAAAAACTGTTTTTT
CATSETTNEKLFF
>TRBV27|TRBJ1-1|-|once
TGTGCCAGCAGCCGACAGATGAACACTGAAGCTTTCTTT
CASSRQMNTEAFF
>TRBV5-4|TRBJ2-1|-|-
TGTGCCAGCAGCTTGTACCCCTGGGGGAACCCTTCCTACAATGAGCAGTTCTTC
CASSLYPWGNPSYNEQFF
>TRBV10-1|TRBJ2-1|-|-
TGCGCCAGCAGTGAGTATAAGGACAATGAGCAGTTCTTC
CASSEYKDNEQFF
>TRBV11-2|TRBJ2-7|-|-
TGTGCCAGCAGCTCCGCTGGTGAAGGGATATACGAGCAGTACTTC
CASSSAGEGIYEQYF
>TRBV6-2/TRBV6-3|TRBJ1-5|TRBD1|-
TGTGCCAGCAGCCGTAACAGGGGGAGTCAGCCCCAGCATTTT
CASSRNRGSQPQHF
>TRBV6-6|TRBJ1-1|-|-
TGTGCCAGCAGTTCGGGGGAAGTCACTGAAGCTTTCTTT
CASSSGEVTEAFF
>TRBV27|TRBJ1-2|-|few
TGTGCCAGCACTGGAAGCAGGGGCAGGGGCTACACCTTC
CASTGSRGRGYTF
>TRBV6-5|TRBJ1-1|-|once
TGTGCCAGCACGGGACCGCTGAACACTGAAGCTTTCTTT
CASTGPLNTEAFF
>TRBV2|TRBJ2-1|TRBD2|-
TGTGCCAGCAGTGAAGTTGGAGCGGGAGGGTATGAGCAGTTCTTC
CASSEVGAGGYEQFF
>TRBV14|TRBJ2-7|-|-
TGTGCCAGCAGCCGGAGGGGGAGCTCCTACGAGCAGTACTTC
CASSRRGSSYEQYF
>TRBV6-5|TRBJ1-1|TRBD1|-
TGTGCCAGCAAACCCGGGACAGTGAACACTGAAGCTTTCTTT
CASKPGTVNTEAFF
>TRBV6-1|TRBJ2-5|TRBD1|once
TGTGCCAGCAGTGAGATGAGGGGGACAGGGCCGCCCCAAGAGACCCAGTACTTC
CASSEMRGTGPPQETQYF
>TRBV24-1|TRBJ1-2|-|-
TGTGCCACCAGTGATCTGATCTATGGCTACACCTTC
CATSDLIYGYTF
>TRBV19|TRBJ2-1|-|-
TGTGCCAGTAGTGTAGCCTATGAGCAGTTCTTC
CASSVAYEQFF
>TRBV5-1|TRBJ1-2|-|-
TGCGCCAGCAGCCCGGCGGGGCCCATGGGCTACACCTTC
CASSPAGPMGYTF
>TRBV4-1|TRBJ1-1|-|-
TGCGCCAGCAGCCTGGCACGGACAGCGAACACTGAAGCTTTCTTT
CASSLARTANTEAFF
>TRBV11-2|TRBJ1-6|-|-
TGTGCCAGCAGCTTATATGCCAATAATAATTCACCCCTCCACTTT
CASSLYANNNSPLHF
>TRBV30|TRBJ2-1|TRBD1|once
TGTGCCCGCAGGACAGGGGGCAATGAGCAGTTCTTC
CARRTGGNEQFF
>TRBV18|TRBJ1-1|TRBD1|-
TGTGCCAGTGGACAGGGCCGCACTGAAGCTTTCTTT
CASGQGRTEAFF
>TRBV7-2|TRBJ1-1|-|-
TGTGCCAGCAGCTTAGGAGTAGGGTGGGACACTGAAGCTTTCTTT
CASSLGVGWDTEAFF
>TRBV7-8|TRBJ1-1|TRBD1|-
TGTGCCAGCAGCTTACCGGACAGGGGAGGGACTGAAGCTTTCTTT
CASSLPDRGGTEAFF
>TRBV5-6|TRBJ1-5|TRBD1|-
TGTGCCAGCAGCTTGTTACAGGGGCGCGGAGGTCAGCCCCAGCATTTT
CASSLLQGRGGQPQHF
>TRBV30|TRBJ1-1|-|-
TGTGCCTGGAGTGTCTTACAGGGTAGGATTGAAGCTTTCTTT
CAWSVLQGRIEAFF
>TRBV18|TRBJ1-6|-|-
TGTGCCAGCTCACCAAACACCCATAATTCACCCCTCCACTTT
CASSPNTHNSPLHF
>TRBV12-3/TRBV12-4|TRBJ1-2|-|once
TGTGCCAGCAGTTTTTCGGGCTATGGCTACACCTTC
CASSFSGYGYTF
>TRBV10-1|TRBJ2-7|TRBD2|-
TGCGCCAGCAGTAGGGGACTAGCGGGGACCGCTTACGAGCAGTACTTC
CASSRGLAGTAYEQYF
>TRBV9|TRBJ2-5|-|few
TGTGCCAGCAGCGTAGCTGCAGGTTCACTACAAGAGACCCAGTACTTC
CASSVAAGSLQETQYF
>TRBV4-2|TRBJ1-3|-|-
TGTGCCAGCAGCCCGACCTCGGGTTTTGGAAACACCATATATTTT
CASSPTSGFGNTIYF
>TRBV4-2|TRBJ2-3|-|-
TGTGCCAGCAGCCAGGCGAGGGGGTGGGAATCAGATACGCAGTATTTT
CASSQARGWESDTQYF
>TRBV2|TRBJ2-7|TRBD1|-
TGTGCCAGCAAGGGACAGGACTCCTACGAGCAGTACTTC
CASKGQDSYEQYF
>TRBV5-1|TRBJ2-7|-|-
TGCGCCAGCAGCGGGGGACGGTCCGGCGAGCAGTACTTC
CASSGGRSGEQYF
>TRBV9|TRBJ2-3|-|once
TGTGCCAGCAGCGTAGGGTTCGGAGATACGCAGTATTTT
CASSVGFGDTQYF
>TRBV2|TRBJ2-1|TRBD2|once
TGTGCCAGCAGTCCCCCGGGACTAGCGGGAGGGGTTGAGCAGTTCTTC
CASSPPGLAGGVEQFF
>TRBV24-1|TRBJ2-5|TRBD2|-
TGTGCCACCAGTGACTCCGGGACTAGCGGTGAGACCCAGTACTTC
CATSDSGTSGETQYF
>TRBV7-2|TRBJ1-1|-|-
TGTGCCAGCAGCTTAGTAACACAAACTGAAGCTTTCTTT
CASSLVTQTEAFF
>TRBV27|TRBJ1-2|-|-
TGTGCCAGCAGTTTAAAGGGAGGGTGGGACTATGGCTACACCTTC
CASSLKGGWDYGYTF
>TRBV7-2|TRBJ1-1|-|-
TGTGCCAGCAGCTTAGTCCCGCCGAACACTGAAGCTTTCTTT
CASSLVPPNTEAFF
>TRBV5-6|TRBJ1-1|-|-
TGTGCCAGCAGCTTAGAGATGAACACTGAAGCTTTCTTT
CASSLEMNTEAFF
>TRBV5-1|TRBJ2-7|-|-
TGCGCCAGCAGCCCTGTAGCGGCTACCTACGAGCAGTACTTC
CASSPVAATYEQYF
>TRBV5-5|TRBJ1-1|TRBD1|-
TGTGCCAGCAGCTTCCGACAGGGGGCAGGAGGGACTGAAGCTTTCTTT
CASSFRQGAGGTEAFF
>TRBV30|TRBJ2-1|-|-
TGTGCCTGGAGTAGGGACGGAACTCTTCCCGAGCAGTTCTTC
CAWSRDGTLPEQFF
>TRBV19|TRBJ2-7|TRBD2|-
TGTGCCAGTAGTACTGGGACTAGCGCCTACGAGCAGTACTTC
CASSTGTSAYEQYF
>TRBV19|TRBJ1-1|-|-
TGTGCCAGTAGTATTGTCGGGACCTCTAGGTCTGAAGCTTTCTTT
CASSIVGTSRSEAFF
>TRBV11-2|TRBJ2-1|-|-
TGTGCCAGCAGCCCCCAGACAAGAGGGTCCCCTGAGCAGTTCTTC
CASSPQTRGSPEQFF